This T cell receptor beta chain came from a study of cytomegalovirus exposure and HLA in healthy donors. 13 Jbeta primers and 60 Vbeta primers were used for the PCR. The protocol was immunoSEQ multiplex PCR, while the TCRdb copy is restricted to in-frame clones and leaves out a portion. The sample records around 130,000 clones, 75% to 90% being singletons. General study results and limits: The authors later linked a missense DCLRE1C variant to TCR beta V- and J-gene trimming. Follow-up analysis seemed to connect common viral pathogens with several of the most significant clusters identified.

As concerns this clone: The antigen remains unidentified.

Germline CDR1 and CDR2: GTSNPN and SVGIG (reference sequence). V was shortened by 3 bases and J by 2 bases, with 13 bases between the two germline ends. CDR3 length equals 14 residues. This TCR was recovered from a woman in her 30s in good health and CMV-seropositive. The V and J genes are TRBV30 and TRBJ1-2, with D maybe TRBD1 (6 bases). Sequencing was carried out using PBMCs. The CDR3 sequence: CAWRGRGANYGYTF. In DNA, the CDR3 is TGTGCCTGGAGGGGCAGGGGCGCGAACTATGGCTACACCTTC.